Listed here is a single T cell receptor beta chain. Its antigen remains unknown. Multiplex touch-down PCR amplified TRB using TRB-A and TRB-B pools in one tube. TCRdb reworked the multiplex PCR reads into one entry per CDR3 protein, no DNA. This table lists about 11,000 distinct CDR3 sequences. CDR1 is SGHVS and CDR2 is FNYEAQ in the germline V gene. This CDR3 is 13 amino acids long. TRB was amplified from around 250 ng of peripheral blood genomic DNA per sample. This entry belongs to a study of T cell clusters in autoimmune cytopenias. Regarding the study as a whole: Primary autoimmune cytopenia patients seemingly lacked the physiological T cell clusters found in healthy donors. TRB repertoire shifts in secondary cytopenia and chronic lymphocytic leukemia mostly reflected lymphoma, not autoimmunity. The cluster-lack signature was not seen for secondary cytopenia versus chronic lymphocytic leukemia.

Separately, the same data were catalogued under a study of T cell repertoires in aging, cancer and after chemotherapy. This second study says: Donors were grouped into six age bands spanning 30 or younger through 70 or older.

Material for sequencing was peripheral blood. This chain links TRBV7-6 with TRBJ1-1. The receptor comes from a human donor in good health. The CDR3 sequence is CASSLARNTEAFF.